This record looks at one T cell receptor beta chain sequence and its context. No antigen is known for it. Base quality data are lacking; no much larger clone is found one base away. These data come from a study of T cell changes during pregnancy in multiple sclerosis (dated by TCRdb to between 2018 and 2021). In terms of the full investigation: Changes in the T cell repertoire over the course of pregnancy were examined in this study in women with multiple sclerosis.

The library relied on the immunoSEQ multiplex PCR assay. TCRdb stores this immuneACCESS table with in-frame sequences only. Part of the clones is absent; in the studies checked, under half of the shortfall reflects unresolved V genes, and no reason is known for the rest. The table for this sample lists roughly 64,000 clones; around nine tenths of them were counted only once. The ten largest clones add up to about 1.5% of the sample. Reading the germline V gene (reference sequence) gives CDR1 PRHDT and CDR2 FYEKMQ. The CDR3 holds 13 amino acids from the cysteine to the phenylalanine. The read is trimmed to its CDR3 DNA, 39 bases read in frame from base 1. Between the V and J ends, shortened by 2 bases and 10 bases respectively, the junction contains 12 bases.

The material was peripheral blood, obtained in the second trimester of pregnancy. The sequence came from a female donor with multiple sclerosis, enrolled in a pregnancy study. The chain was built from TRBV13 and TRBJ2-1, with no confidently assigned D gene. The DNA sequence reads TGTGCCAGCAGCTTAAGACTGGTTATGGAGCAGTTCTTC. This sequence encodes CASSLRLVMEQFF.